The 26 T cell receptor beta chains below were found in one sample sequenced in a study of T cell responses to AZD1222 COVID-19 vaccine. Repertoires were generated with immunoSEQ multiplex PCR, while TCRdb's copy carries only in-frame clones and drops some. The table shows more than 80,000 clones, with 75% to 90% occurring only once. The sample consisted of peripheral blood, taken 28 days after the second AZD1222 dose. The receptor source for this set is an adult who received the AZD1222 COVID-19 vaccine.

V gene TRBV19 combines with J gene TRBJ2-7, with no clear D. The germline gives CDR1 LNHDA, CDR2 SQIVND (reference sequence). The length of the CDR3 is 11 residues. Trimming stripped 3 bases from V and 4 bases from J, with 4 bases between. CDR3: CASSIGYEQYF. CDR3 DNA sequence: TGTGCCAGTAGTATCGGTTACGAGCAGTACTTC.

The chain carries TRBV7-8 and TRBJ1-2; D not certain. V was pared by 5 bases and J by 5 bases, with 9 bases between. The CDR3 runs to 12 residues. Germline V CDR1 and CDR2: SGHVS, FQNEAQ. The CDR3 here is CASSPGIYGYTF. In DNA form, the CDR3 reads TGTGCCAGCAGCCCGGGGATTTATGGCTACACCTTC.

The chain employs TRBV5-6 and TRBJ1-4; 8 bases agree with TRBD1. J gave up 7 bases and V 1 base, and 3 bases lay outside the gene matches. The CDR3 is 14 amino acids. In germline, CDR1 is SGHDT, CDR2 YYEEEE. CDR3 coding DNA: TGTGCCAGCAGCTTGCAGGGGGCGGTTGAAAAACTGTTTTTT. This translates into CASSLQGAVEKLFF.

V gene TRBV3-1 (or the pseudogene TRBV3-2) combines with J gene TRBJ2-1; no clear D gene. The CDR3 contains 14 residues. Germline V gene sequence: CDR1 LGHDT, CDR2 YNNKEL (reference sequence). Trimming removed 0 bases from V and 4 bases from J, with 7 bases in between. This CDR3 is CASSQELIYNEQFF. The CDR3 bases are TGTGCCAGCAGCCAAGAGTTGATATACAATGAGCAGTTCTTC.

The chain is built from TRBV6-6 and TRBJ2-7, with D possibly TRBD1 on 6 matching bases. Per the germline V gene, CDR1 is MNHNY and CDR2 is SVGAGI (reference sequence). The V gene lost 4 bases and the J gene lost 7 bases, with 14 bases spanning the gap. This CDR3 region has 13 residues. CDR3 region: CASSSGRGLEQYF. Here the CDR3 DNA reads TGTGCCAGCAGTTCGGGCAGGGGTCTGGAGCAGTACTTC.

V usage is TRBV14 and J usage is TRBJ2-2; TRBD2 matches at 7 bases. This CDR3 is built from 17 residues. V was clipped by 1 base and J by 4 bases; unmatched bases: 9. Germline V lookup: CDR1 SGHDN, CDR2 FVKESK. The CDR3 sequence is CASSQGNSGELTGELFF. As DNA, the CDR3 is TGTGCCAGCAGCCAAGGCAACAGCGGGGAGCTCACCGGGGAGCTGTTTTTT. Full variable domain (rest looked up from reference TRBV14 and TRBJ2-2): EAGVTQFPSHSVIEKGQTVTLRCDPISGHDNLYWYRRVMGKEIKFLLHFVKESKQDESGMPNNRFLAERTGGTYSTLKVQPAELEDSGVYFCASSQGNSGELTGELFFGEGSRLTVL.

The rearrangement links TRBV7-9 to TRBJ1-1; D uncertain. This CDR3 comprises 17 residues. Trimming stripped 4 bases from V and 0 bases from J, with 18 bases between. Germline V gene lookup returns CDR1 SEHNR and CDR2 FQNEAQ (reference sequence). CDR3 in DNA: TGTGCCAGCAGCTCTGAACCTAGCCGAGACATGAACACTGAAGCTTTCTTT. Translating gives CASSSEPSRDMNTEAFF. Based on the CDR3 plus reference TRBV7-9 and TRBJ1-1, the full variable domain is DTGVSQNPRHKITKRGQNVTFRCDPISEHNRLYWYRQTLGQGPEFLTYFQNEAQLEKSRLLSDRFSAERPKGSFSTLEIQRTEQGDSAMYLCASSSEPSRDMNTEAFFGQGTRLTVV.

J is TRBJ1-2 and V is TRBV5-5, with 9 nucleotides matching TRBD1. The CDR3 is 14 amino acids. Germline V gene data show CDR1 as SGHKS and CDR2 as YYEKEE (reference sequence). V lost 6 bases, J lost 7 bases, and 10 bases stayed unmatched. The CDR3 DNA reads TGTGCCAGCACACCGGGACAGGGAGAGTTTGGCTACACCTTC. Its translation: CASTPGQGEFGYTF.

This rearrangement joins TRBV2 to TRBJ2-3; TRBD2 aligns across 8 bases. Looked up from germline, CDR1 is SNHLY and CDR2 is FYNNEI. The junction had 13 bases not matched to a gene; V was cut back by 4 bases and J by 1 base. The CDR3 totals 18 residues. CDR3 residues: CASSVERETWVGTDTQYF. The CDR3 nucleotides are TGTGCCAGCAGTGTGGAGCGGGAGACTTGGGTCGGCACAGATACGCAGTATTTT.

This clone was found once. The chain recombines TRBV7-2 with TRBJ2-3; a weak D match, TRBD1 (7 bases). This CDR3 is built from 17 residues. From germline, CDR1 is SGHTA and CDR2 FQGNSA. Trimming removed 5 bases from V and 0 bases from J, with 18 bases in between. The DNA for the CDR3 is TGTGCCAGCAGCACCTTGGGGGGACAGATGAGCACAGATACGCAGTATTTT. This gives the protein CASSTLGGQMSTDTQYF.

This chain joins TRBV7-2 and TRBJ2-3; possible D gene TRBD2, 5 bases. Looked up from germline, CDR1 is SGHTA and CDR2 is FQGNSA. V lost 2 bases to trimming and J lost 1 base, with 10 bases between them. The CDR3 loop spans 15 amino acids. CDR3 residues: CASSLLLAGTDTQYF. CDR3 DNA sequence: TGTGCCAGCAGCTTATTGCTAGCTGGCACAGATACGCAGTATTTT.

The J gene is TRBJ2-5, the V gene TRBV18, with 7 bases that match TRBD1. Germline trimming cut 4 bases from V and 2 bases from J; bases unmatched to any gene: 4. The germline V gene has CDR1 KGHSH and CDR2 LQKENI. This CDR3 spans 14 amino acids. The CDR3 DNA reads TGTGCCAGCTCACGAGGACAGGAACAAGAGACCCAGTACTTC. It encodes CASSRGQEQETQYF.

The V gene is TRBV18, the J gene TRBJ1-1; 11 bases fit TRBD1. V dropped 6 bases and J dropped 0; count of bases not matched to a gene: 12. This CDR3 is 18 amino acids long. In germline, CDR1 is KGHSH, CDR2 LQKENI. The CDR3 DNA sequence: TGTGCCAGCTCCCAAGGGACAGGGGGGATTAACATGAACACTGAAGCTTTCTTT. Protein product: CASSQGTGGINMNTEAFF.

V is TRBV7-8 and J is TRBJ2-1; possible D gene TRBD2, 7 bases. The CDR3 contains 13 residues. V gave up 10 bases and J gave up 4 bases, with 14 bases separating them. Germline loops: CDR1 SGHVS, CDR2 FQNEAQ. This chain's CDR3 is CATLGGAYNEQFF. As DNA, the CDR3 is TGTGCCACCTTAGGGGGGGCGTACAATGAGCAGTTCTTC.

The chain couples TRBV2 to TRBJ2-6; 9 nucleotides align to TRBD1. The V gene end was trimmed by 7 bases and the J gene end by 3 bases; junction bases not matched to a gene: 10. The CDR3 is 17 amino acids. Germline V gives CDR1 SNHLY, CDR2 FYNNEI. CDR3 DNA sequence: TGTGCCAGCATCACCCGGGACAGGGCGCGTGGGGCCAACGTCCTGACTTTC. This sequence encodes CASITRDRARGANVLTF.

V gene TRBV6-2 or TRBV6-3 combines with J gene TRBJ1-2, with D possibly matching TRBD1 (6 bases). There are 14 residues in the CDR3. From germline, CDR1 is MNHEY and CDR2 SVGEGT. Trimming left V 2 bases short and J 3 bases short, with 10 bases between. The CDR3 here is CASSYLGQYYGYTF. As DNA, the CDR3 is TGTGCCAGCAGTTACCTCGGACAGTACTATGGCTACACCTTC.

In this sample, this clone turned up a few times. V usage is TRBV3-1 (or the pseudogene TRBV3-2) and J usage is TRBJ2-1; 13 positions match TRBD2. Looked up from germline, CDR1 is LGHDT and CDR2 is YNNKEL (reference sequence). Trimming took 1 base from V and 7 from J; bases not matched to a gene: 10. The CDR3 has 18 residues. CDR3 protein: CASSQVLLLAGGPNEQFF. The DNA of the CDR3 is TGTGCCAGCAGCCAAGTCCTTTTACTAGCGGGAGGGCCGAATGAGCAGTTCTTC.

The genes are TRBV7-8 and TRBJ2-1; no clear D gene. From germline, CDR1 is SGHVS and CDR2 FQNEAQ. The germline V and J ends were trimmed by 1 base and 3 bases, with 7 bases remaining between them. There are 14 residues in the CDR3. The CDR3 is CASSLVEYYNEQFF. CDR3 DNA: TGTGCCAGCAGCTTAGTAGAATACTACAATGAGCAGTTCTTC.

The rearrangement links TRBV2 to TRBJ1-5; D is possibly TRBD1 (6 bases). Germline CDR1 SNHLY, CDR2 FYNNEI. CDR3 length equals 14 residues. The V end lost 6 bases, the J end lost 3 bases, and 12 bases lay between the germline ends. The CDR3 reads CASRVDRFNQPQHF. The CDR3 coding sequence is TGTGCCAGCAGGGTGGACAGATTCAATCAGCCCCAGCATTTT.

J is TRBJ2-7 and V is TRBV2, with TRBD2 identical over 7 bases. The CDR3 sequence is 14 residues long. V shed 6 bases, J shed 2 bases, and the junction held 7 bases outside the gene matches. Germline CDR1 and CDR2: SNHLY and FYNNEI. The DNA for the CDR3 is TGTGCCAGCAGAATGGGGGGAGGGGCCTACGAGCAGTACTTC. Amino acid sequence: CASRMGGGAYEQYF.

CDR3 amino acids: CATSPRSRADSNQPQHF. CDR3 in DNA: TGTGCCACCAGCCCACGGAGCCGGGCCGATAGCAATCAGCCCCAGCATTTT. This chain uses TRBV15 with TRBJ1-5; no firm D call. CDR1 LNHNV and CDR2 YYDKDF come from the germline V gene (reference sequence). V was trimmed by 5 bases and J by 0 bases, leaving 17 bases between them. CDR3 length: 17 amino acids.

This clone has only a few counts. CDR3 in DNA: TGTGCCAGCAGCTCCGATTTGTGGGGGGACACTGAAGCTTTCTTT. Translating it yields CASSSDLWGDTEAFF. The J gene is TRBJ1-1, the V gene TRBV11-2, with D perhaps matching TRBD1 (5 bases). The V gene's germline CDR1 is SGHAT and CDR2 FQNNGV. Trimming removed 4 bases from V and 3 bases from J, with 15 bases in between. This CDR3 spans 15 amino acids.

This chain connects TRBV7-2 to TRBJ1-2; 9 bases line up with TRBD1. Looked up from germline, CDR1 is SGHTA and CDR2 is FQGNSA. This CDR3 comprises 15 residues. Losses at the gene ends were 6 bases for V and 3 bases for J; bases not matched to a gene: 8. The CDR3 coding sequence is TGTGCCAGCAGAACATTTCGACAGGGGGACTATGGCTACACCTTC. This gives the protein CASRTFRQGDYGYTF.

This clone was seen only a few times. The rearrangement joins TRBV7-9 to TRBJ2-3; 8 nucleotides line up with TRBD2. From germline, CDR1 is SEHNR and CDR2 FQNEAQ (reference sequence). J lost 4 bases, V lost 5 bases, and 8 bases had no gene match. The CDR3 runs 15 residues. The chain's CDR3 is CASSPAGARADTQYF. The CDR3 nucleotides are TGTGCCAGCAGCCCAGCGGGGGCTAGGGCAGATACGCAGTATTTT. Filled out from reference TRBV7-9 and TRBJ2-3, the complete variable domain reads DTGVSQNPRHKITKRGQNVTFRCDPISEHNRLYWYRQTLGQGPEFLTYFQNEAQLEKSRLLSDRFSAERPKGSFSTLEIQRTEQGDSAMYLCASSPAGARADTQYFGPGTRLTVL.

The rearrangement joins TRBV4-3 to TRBJ2-3; 8 positions agree with TRBD2. CDR1 is LGHNA, CDR2 YSLEER, per germline. This CDR3 spans 17 amino acids. The junction had 10 bases not matched to a gene; V was cut back by 0 bases and J by 5 bases. The CDR3 DNA follows: TGCGCCAGCAGCCAAGATAGGACGGGGGGGCCCCGAGATACGCAGTATTTT. Its protein product is CASSQDRTGGPRDTQYF.

This clone was seen a single time. The V and J genes are TRBV6-5 and TRBJ2-7; 8 bases are a match to TRBD1. Germline V gene sequence: CDR1 MNHEY, CDR2 SVGAGI. J was trimmed by 5 bases and V by 6 bases; bases with no gene match: 6. This CDR3 is 13 amino acids long. The CDR3 nucleotides read TGTGCCAGCAGCTCCCGGACAGGGAACGAGCAGTACTTC. It encodes CASSSRTGNEQYF.